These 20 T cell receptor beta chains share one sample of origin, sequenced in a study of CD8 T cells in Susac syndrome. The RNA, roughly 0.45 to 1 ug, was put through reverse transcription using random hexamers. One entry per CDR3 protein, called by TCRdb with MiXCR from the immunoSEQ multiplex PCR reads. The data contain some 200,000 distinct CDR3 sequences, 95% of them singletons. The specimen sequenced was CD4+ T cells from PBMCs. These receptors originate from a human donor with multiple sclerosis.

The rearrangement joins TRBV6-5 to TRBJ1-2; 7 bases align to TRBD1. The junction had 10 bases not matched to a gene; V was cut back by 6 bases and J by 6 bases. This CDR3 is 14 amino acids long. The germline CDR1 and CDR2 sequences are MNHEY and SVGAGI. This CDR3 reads CASSRLTGLNGYTF. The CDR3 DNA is TGTGCCAGCAGCCGACTGACAGGGTTAAATGGCTACACCTTC.

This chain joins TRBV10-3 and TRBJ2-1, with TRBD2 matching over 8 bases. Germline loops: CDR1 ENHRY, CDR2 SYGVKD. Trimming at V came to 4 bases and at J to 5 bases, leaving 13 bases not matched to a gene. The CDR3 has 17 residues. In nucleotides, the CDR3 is TGTGCCATCAGTGGCGGCCCTCTTGCGGGGGGTAACAATGAGCAGTTCTTC. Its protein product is CAISGGPLAGGNNEQFF.

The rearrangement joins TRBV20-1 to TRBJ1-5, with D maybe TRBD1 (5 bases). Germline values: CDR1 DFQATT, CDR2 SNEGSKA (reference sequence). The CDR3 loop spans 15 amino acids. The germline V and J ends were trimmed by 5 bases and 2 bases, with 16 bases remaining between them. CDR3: CSAQVGVMGNQPQHF. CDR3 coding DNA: TGCAGTGCTCAGGTGGGGGTTATGGGCAATCAGCCCCAGCATTTT.

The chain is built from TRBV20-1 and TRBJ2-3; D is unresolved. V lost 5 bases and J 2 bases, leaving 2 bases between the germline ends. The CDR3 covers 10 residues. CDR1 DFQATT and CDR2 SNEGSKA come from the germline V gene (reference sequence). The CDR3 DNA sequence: TGCAGTGCTTCCACAGATACGCAGTATTTT. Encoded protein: CSASTDTQYF.

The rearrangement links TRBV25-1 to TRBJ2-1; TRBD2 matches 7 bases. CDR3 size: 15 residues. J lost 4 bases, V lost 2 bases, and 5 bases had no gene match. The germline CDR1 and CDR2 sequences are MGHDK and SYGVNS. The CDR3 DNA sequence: TGTGCCAGCAGTGAACCGGGACTACGTTACAATGAGCAGTTCTTC. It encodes CASSEPGLRYNEQFF.

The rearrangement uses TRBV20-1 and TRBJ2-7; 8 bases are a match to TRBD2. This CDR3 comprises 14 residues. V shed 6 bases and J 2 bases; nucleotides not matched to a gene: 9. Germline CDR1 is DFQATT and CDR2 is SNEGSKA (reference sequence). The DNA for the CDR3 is TGCAGTGCCGGGAGGGCCGGCATCACCTACGAGCAGTACTTC. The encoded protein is CSAGRAGITYEQYF.

As DNA, the CDR3 is TGCAGCGTGGCCGGAACTAGAGGAGGTGAGCAGTACTTC. This gives the protein CSVAGTRGGEQYF. V and J are TRBV29-1 and TRBJ2-7; D is perhaps TRBD2 (5 bases). The germline V gene has CDR1 SQVTM and CDR2 ANQGSEA. V was cut by 6 bases and J by 7 bases, with 19 bases left in between. The CDR3 extends over 13 amino acids.

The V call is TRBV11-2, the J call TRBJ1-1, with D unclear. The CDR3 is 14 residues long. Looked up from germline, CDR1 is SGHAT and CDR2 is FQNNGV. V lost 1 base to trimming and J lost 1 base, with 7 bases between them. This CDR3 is CASSLVRRNTEAFF. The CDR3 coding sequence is TGTGCCAGCAGCTTAGTTCGGAGGAACACTGAAGCTTTCTTT.

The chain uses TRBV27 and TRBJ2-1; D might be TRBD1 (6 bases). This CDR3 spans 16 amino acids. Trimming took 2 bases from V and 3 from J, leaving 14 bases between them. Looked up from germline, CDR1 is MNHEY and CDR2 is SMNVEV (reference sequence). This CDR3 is CASSLLPDSNYNEQFF. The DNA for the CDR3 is TGTGCCAGCAGTTTACTACCGGACAGCAACTACAATGAGCAGTTCTTC.

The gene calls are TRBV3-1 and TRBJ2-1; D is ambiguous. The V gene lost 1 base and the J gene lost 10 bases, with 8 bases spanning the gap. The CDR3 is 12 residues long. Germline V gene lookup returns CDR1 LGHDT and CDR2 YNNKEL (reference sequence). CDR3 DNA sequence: TGTGCCAGCAGCCAAGGTCCAGGAGAGCAGTTCTTC. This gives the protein CASSQGPGEQFF.

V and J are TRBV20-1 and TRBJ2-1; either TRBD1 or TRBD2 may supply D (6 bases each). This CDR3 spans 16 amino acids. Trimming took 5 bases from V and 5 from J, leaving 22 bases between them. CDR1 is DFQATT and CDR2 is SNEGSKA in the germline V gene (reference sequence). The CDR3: CSAPPHKGGNNNEQFF. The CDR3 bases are TGCAGTGCTCCTCCTCATAAGGGGGGCAATAACAATGAGCAGTTCTTC.

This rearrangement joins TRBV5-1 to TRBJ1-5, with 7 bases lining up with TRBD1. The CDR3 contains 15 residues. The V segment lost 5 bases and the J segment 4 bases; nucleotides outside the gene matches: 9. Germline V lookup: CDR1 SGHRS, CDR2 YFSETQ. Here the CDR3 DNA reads TGCGCCAGCAGAGAGAGGGGGCATAGGAATCAGCCCCAGCATTTT. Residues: CASRERGHRNQPQHF.

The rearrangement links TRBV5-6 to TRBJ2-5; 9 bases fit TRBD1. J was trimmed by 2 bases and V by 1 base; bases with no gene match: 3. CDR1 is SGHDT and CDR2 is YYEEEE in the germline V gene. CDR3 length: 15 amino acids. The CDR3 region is CASSLSGQGQETQYF. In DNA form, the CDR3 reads TGTGCCAGCAGCTTGTCGGGACAGGGTCAAGAGACCCAGTACTTC.

CDR3 region: CASSPGLGAGANVLTF. The CDR3, as DNA: TGTGCCAGCTCACCAGGGCTCGGTGCTGGGGCCAACGTCCTGACTTTC. V usage is TRBV18 and J usage is TRBJ2-6; D unresolved. V was trimmed by 2 bases and J by 2 bases, leaving 10 bases between them. The CDR3 is 16 amino acids. The germline V gene encodes CDR1 KGHSH and CDR2 LQKENI. The variable domain in full, completed from reference TRBV18 and TRBJ2-6, reads NAGVMQNPRHLVRRRGQEARLRCSPMKGHSHVYWYRQLPEEGLKFMVYLQKENIIDESGMPKERFSAEFPKEGPSILRIQQVVRGDSAAYFCASSPGLGAGANVLTFGAGSRLTVL.

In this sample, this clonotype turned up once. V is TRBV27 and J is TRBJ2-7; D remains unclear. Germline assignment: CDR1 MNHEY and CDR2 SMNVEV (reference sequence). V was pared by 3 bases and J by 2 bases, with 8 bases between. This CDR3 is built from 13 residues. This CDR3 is CASSFGAAYEQYF. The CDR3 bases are TGTGCCAGCAGTTTTGGAGCAGCCTACGAGCAGTACTTC.

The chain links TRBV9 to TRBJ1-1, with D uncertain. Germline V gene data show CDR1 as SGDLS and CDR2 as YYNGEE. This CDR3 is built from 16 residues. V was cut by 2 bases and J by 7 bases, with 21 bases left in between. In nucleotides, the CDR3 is TGTGCCAGCAGCGTCGGAACCCGACTTCAGACGGGTGAAGCTTTCTTT. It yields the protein CASSVGTRLQTGEAFF.

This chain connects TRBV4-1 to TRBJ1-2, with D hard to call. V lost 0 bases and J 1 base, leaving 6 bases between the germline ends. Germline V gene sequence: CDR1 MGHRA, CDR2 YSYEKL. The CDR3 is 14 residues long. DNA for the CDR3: TGCGCCAGCAGCCAAGATCCAGATAACTATGGCTACACCTTC. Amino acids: CASSQDPDNYGYTF.

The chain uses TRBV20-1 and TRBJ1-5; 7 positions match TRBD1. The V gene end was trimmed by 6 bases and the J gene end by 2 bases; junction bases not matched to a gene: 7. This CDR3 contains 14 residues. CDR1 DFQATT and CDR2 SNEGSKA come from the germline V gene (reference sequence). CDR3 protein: CSANTGVGNQPQHF. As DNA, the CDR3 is TGCAGTGCGAACACAGGGGTCGGCAATCAGCCCCAGCATTTT.

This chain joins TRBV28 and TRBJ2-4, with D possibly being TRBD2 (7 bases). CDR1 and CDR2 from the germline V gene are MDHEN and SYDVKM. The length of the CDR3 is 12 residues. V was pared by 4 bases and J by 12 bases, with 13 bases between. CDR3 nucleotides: TGTGCCAGCAGTTCGGGGGGCCTTACTCAGTACTTC. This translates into CASSSGGLTQYF.

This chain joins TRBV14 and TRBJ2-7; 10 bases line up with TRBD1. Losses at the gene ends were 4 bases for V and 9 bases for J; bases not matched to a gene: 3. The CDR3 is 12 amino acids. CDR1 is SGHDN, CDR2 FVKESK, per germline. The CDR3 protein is CASSLGQGRQYF. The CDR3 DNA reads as TGTGCCAGCAGCCTGGGACAGGGGCGGCAGTACTTC. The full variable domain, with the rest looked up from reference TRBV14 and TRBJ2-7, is EAGVTQFPSHSVIEKGQTVTLRCDPISGHDNLYWYRRVMGKEIKFLLHFVKESKQDESGMPNNRFLAERTGGTYSTLKVQPAELEDSGVYFCASSLGQGRQYFGPGTRLTVT.